One T cell receptor beta chain is described in this entry. What it recognizes is unknown. The CDR3 length is 14 residues. Germline V gene sequence: CDR1 MNHEY, CDR2 SMNVEV (reference sequence). Trimming pared 5 bases from V and 4 bases from J, leaving 14 bases between. Patients with chemo-refractory metastatic non-small-cell lung cancer received focal radiation plus CTLA-4 blockade with ipilimumab. The data stem from a study of radiotherapy plus CTLA-4 blockade in lung cancer. The overall study: Objective responses occurred in about 18% of patients; about 31% had disease control. The study's findings and limits: With interferon-beta, early dynamics of blood T cell clones were reported to best predict response. In blood, TCR clones derived from the tumor expanded after radiotherapy plus ipilimumab.

Clones were read by immunoSEQ multiplex PCR, and TCRdb kept only the in-frame ones, dropping some. Seen here are roughly 50,000 clones, around 76% observed once, and the top ten hold roughly 11%. The chain couples TRBV27 to TRBJ1-2; perhaps TRBD1 as D (6 bases). The source material was peripheral blood, sampled from a patient treated with radiotherapy plus ipilimumab. The clonotype was recovered from a human donor with non-small cell lung cancer who had stable disease on radiotherapy plus ipilimumab. The CDR3 here is CASSNGQRSYGYTF. The CDR3 DNA sequence: TGTGCCAGCAGTAACGGACAGAGGTCCTATGGCTACACCTTC.